These T cell receptor beta chains were read from a single sample in a study of T cell responses to AZD1222 COVID-19 vaccine. Profiling relied on immunoSEQ multiplex PCR, and the TCRdb table lists in-frame clones only, not all of them. The table lists around 100,000 clones, more than 70% of them singletons. This specimen was peripheral blood, taken on day 0 of MenACWY control vaccination. Receptors were obtained from an adult in good health. CDR3s include the opening cysteine and the closing phenylalanine or tryptophan. A D gene is named only where the DNA matches it firmly. The size field is filled for only some rows; it gives once, few, many or a size class.

J gene | clone size | V gene | D gene | CDR3 DNA | CDR3 protein
TRBJ1-2 | - | TRBV6-6 | TRBD1 | TGTGCCAGCAGTTACGGGCAGGGGGGTGGCTACACCTTC | CASSYGQGGGYTF
TRBJ2-7 | - | TRBV4-3 | - | TGCGCCAGCAGCCAAGAGGCAGTTACCTACGAGCAGTACTTC | CASSQEAVTYEQYF
TRBJ2-1 | - | TRBV5-1 | - | TGCGCCAGCAGTCGGGGCCCCCTTTCCCTCGGTGAGCAGTTCTTC | CASSRGPLSLGEQFF
TRBJ1-4 | - | TRBV19 | - | TGTGCCAGTAGTTCCACGGGGGAAGAAAAACTGTTTTTT | CASSSTGEEKLFF
TRBJ2-7 | - | TRBV4-1 | TRBD2 | TGCGCCAGCAGCCAAGAAGAGGGACTAGCGGGGGCCTACGAGCAGTACTTC | CASSQEEGLAGAYEQYF
TRBJ1-4 | - | TRBV2 | - | TGTGCCAGCAGTGAACGATCAACTAATGAAAAACTGTTTTTT | CASSERSTNEKLFF
TRBJ2-3 | - | TRBV19 | - | TGTGCCAGTAGTATAGATGTCAGACTTCTGCCGGATACGCAGTATTTT | CASSIDVRLLPDTQYF
TRBJ1-2 | - | TRBV28 | - | TGTGCCAGCGGGTTAGGAAATGGCTACACCTTC | CASGLGNGYTF
TRBJ1-5 | - | TRBV2 | - | TGTGCCAGCAGTCGGGCTCATAGCAATCAGCCCCAGCATTTT | CASSRAHSNQPQHF
TRBJ2-2 | few | TRBV6-5 | TRBD2 | TGTGCCAGCAAAGGCGGGAGGTACACCGGGGAGCTGTTTTTT | CASKGGRYTGELFF
TRBJ1-1 | many | TRBV30 | - | TGTGCCTGGAGTTCCTCCTACAGGGTGAACACTGAAGCTTTCTTT | CAWSSSYRVNTEAFF
TRBJ2-1 | once | TRBV15 | TRBD2 | TGTGCCACCAGCGGGCTAGCGGGAGGGTTCGGTGAGCAGTTCTTC | CATSGLAGGFGEQFF
TRBJ2-7 | - | TRBV19 | - | TGTGCCAGTAGTATTAGTCTGGTCCTTGAGCAGTACTTC | CASSISLVLEQYF
TRBJ2-7 | - | TRBV28 | TRBD2 | TGTGCCCACAGCGGGAGGGCCTTTAGTGAGCAGTACTTC | CAHSGRAFSEQYF
TRBJ2-3 | - | TRBV5-1 | - | TGCGCCAGCAGCTTTTCGCCAATTGGTTGGAGCACAGATACGCAGTATTTT | CASSFSPIGWSTDTQYF
TRBJ2-5 | - | TRBV5-1 | TRBD2 | TGCGCCAGCAGCTTGTTACTAGCGGCACAAGAGACCCAGTACTTC | CASSLLLAAQETQYF
TRBJ1-4 | - | TRBV19 | TRBD1 | TGTGCCACCCGGCCGGGGCAGGGGGTTGCAACTAATGAAAAACTGTTTTTT | CATRPGQGVATNEKLFF
TRBJ2-1 | - | TRBV5-1 | TRBD2 | TGCGCCAGCAGCTTGGACGAAGCGGGAGAAAATGAGCAGTTCTTC | CASSLDEAGENEQFF
TRBJ2-7 | - | TRBV9 | TRBD2 | TGTGCCAGCAGCTCGGGACTAGGATACGAGCAGTACTTC | CASSSGLGYEQYF
TRBJ2-7 | once | TRBV27 | - | TGTGCCAGCAGTCCTCGTAGACTTCTCTCCTACGAGCAGTACTTC | CASSPRRLLSYEQYF
TRBJ1-3 | - | TRBV7-6 | - | TGTGCCAGCAGCCCCGGGGGAACCGGAAACACCATATATTTT | CASSPGGTGNTIYF
TRBJ2-1 | - | TRBV10-3 | - | TGTGCCTTTGGGGTTGGGCTAGAGGGCAGTGAGCAGTTCTTC | CAFGVGLEGSEQFF
TRBJ2-2 | - | TRBV5-1 | - | TGCGCCAGCAGCTTTACCCTCCTGGCCACCGGGGAGCTGTTTTTT | CASSFTLLATGELFF
TRBJ1-2 | - | TRBV6-5 | TRBD1 | TGTGCCAGCAGTCCACAGGGGGCGAGTGGCTACACCTTC | CASSPQGASGYTF
TRBJ1-1 | - | TRBV6-2/TRBV6-3 | - | TGTGCCAGCAGTTACAGGGTGATGAACACTGAAGCTTTCTTT | CASSYRVMNTEAFF
TRBJ1-2 | - | TRBV3-1/TRBV3-2 | - | TGTGCCAGCAGCCAAGGCCAGGGGTACGGCTACACCTTC | CASSQGQGYGYTF
TRBJ2-7 | - | TRBV2 | - | TGTGCCAGCAGGGTTCAGCCATACGAGCAGTACTTC | CASRVQPYEQYF
TRBJ1-2 | - | TRBV5-4 | TRBD1 | TGTGCCAGCAGCTCAGGGGGGGGGTCCGACTATGGCTACACCTTC | CASSSGGGSDYGYTF